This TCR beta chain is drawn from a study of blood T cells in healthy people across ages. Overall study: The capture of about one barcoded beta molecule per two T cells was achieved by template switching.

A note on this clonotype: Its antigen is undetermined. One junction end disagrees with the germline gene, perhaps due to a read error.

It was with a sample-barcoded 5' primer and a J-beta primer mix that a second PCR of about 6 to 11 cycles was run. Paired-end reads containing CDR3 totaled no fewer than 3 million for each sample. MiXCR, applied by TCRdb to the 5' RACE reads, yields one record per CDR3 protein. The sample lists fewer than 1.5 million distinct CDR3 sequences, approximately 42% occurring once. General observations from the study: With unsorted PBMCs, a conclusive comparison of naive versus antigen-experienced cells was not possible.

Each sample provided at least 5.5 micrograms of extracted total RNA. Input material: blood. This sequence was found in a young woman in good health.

DNA of the CDR3: TGCGTCAGCAGCTCCTCCGGCGAAAACGCGCAGTATTTT. Translated: CVSSSSGENAQYF. V gene TRBV5-1 combines with J gene TRBJ2-3; D gene ambiguous. CDR3 size: 13 residues. Looked up from germline, CDR1 is SGHRS and CDR2 is YFSETQ.